The rows below give T cell receptor beta chains drawn from one sample of a study of blood T cell repertoires in COVID-19. Produced via immunoSEQ multiplex PCR; TCRdb's table is partial and in-frame only. The sample contains some 95,000 clones, about 80% of which appear only once. The specimen sequenced was peripheral blood. The source of these receptors is a man aged 65 to 79 with acute or convalescent COVID-19. The CDR3 runs from the conserved cysteine through the conserved F or W. Each record gives: J gene, D gene, clone size, V gene, CDR3 protein, CDR3 DNA. D genes are given only for firm matches. The size of a clone is reported for some rows only, either as once, few or many, or as a class for expanded clones.

TRBJ2-5	NA	NA	TRBV15	CATSRDVETQYF	TGTGCCACCAGCAGAGACGTAGAGACCCAGTACTTC
TRBJ2-3	TRBD2	once	TRBV29-1	CSVEGGRGGTDTQYF	TGCAGCGTTGAAGGTGGGAGGGGAGGCACAGATACGCAGTATTTT
TRBJ1-5	NA	NA	TRBV10-3	CATQGISNQPQHF	TGTGCCACCCAGGGGATCAGCAATCAGCCCCAGCATTTT
TRBJ2-3	NA	NA	TRBV9	CASSVATGGSEAGLGTDTQYF	TGTGCCAGCAGCGTAGCTACGGGGGGCTCCGAGGCGGGTCTGGGCACAGATACGCAGTATTTT
TRBJ1-2	NA	few	TRBV6-5	CASKDRESGYTF	TGTGCCAGCAAGGATCGGGAAAGCGGCTACACCTTC
TRBJ1-1	TRBD1	few	TRBV19	CASSMRDRGEAFF	TGTGCCAGTAGTATGAGGGACAGGGGGGAAGCTTTCTTT
TRBJ2-1	NA	NA	TRBV28	CASSFNSLTPGDNEQFF	TGTGCCAGCAGTTTTAATTCGTTGACCCCCGGAGACAATGAGCAGTTCTTC
TRBJ2-4	NA	NA	TRBV4-2	CASSQDSRLRGNIQYF	TGTGCCAGCAGCCAAGATTCGCGGCTCAGGGGAAACATTCAGTACTTC
TRBJ1-5	NA	NA	TRBV19	CASRSGQPNQPQHF	TGTGCCAGCCGAAGCGGACAGCCCAATCAGCCCCAGCATTTT
TRBJ2-3	NA	NA	TRBV7-2	CASSLLGGADTQYF	TGTGCCAGCAGCCTGCTTGGGGGGGCTGATACGCAGTATTTT
TRBJ2-2	TRBD1	NA	TRBV11-3	CASSPRQGGTGELFF	TGTGCCAGCAGCCCCAGACAGGGGGGCACCGGGGAGCTGTTTTTT
TRBJ1-1	TRBD1	NA	TRBV5-1	CASSPRTGEDTEAFF	TGCGCCAGCAGCCCCAGGACAGGGGAGGACACTGAAGCTTTCTTT
TRBJ2-3	NA	once	TRBV7-2	CASSLGLRQGTQYF	TGTGCCAGCAGCTTAGGTCTGCGACAAGGAACGCAGTATTTT
TRBJ1-1	TRBD1	NA	TRBV6-4	CASSDSDRAGTEAFF	TGTGCCAGCAGTGACTCGGACAGGGCCGGCACTGAAGCTTTCTTT
TRBJ1-4	TRBD1	NA	TRBV7-9	CASSIPGQGYEKLFF	TGTGCCAGCAGCATTCCGGGACAGGGCTATGAAAAACTGTTTTTT
TRBJ1-2	TRBD1	NA	TRBV19	CASIADRGNYGYTF	TGTGCCAGTATAGCGGACAGGGGTAACTATGGCTACACCTTC
TRBJ1-2	TRBD1	NA	TRBV28	CASSHGTGNYGYTF	TGTGCCAGCAGCCATGGGACAGGGAACTATGGCTACACCTTC
TRBJ1-2	TRBD1	NA	TRBV12-5	CASGPEPQGAWISGYTF	TGTGCTAGTGGTCCCGAACCTCAGGGGGCGTGGATCAGTGGCTACACCTTC
TRBJ2-1	NA	NA	TRBV11-2	CASSRSRGAEQFF	TGTGCCAGCAGCAGGTCTAGGGGTGCTGAGCAGTTCTTC
TRBJ1-5	NA	NA	TRBV20-1	CSASRGFNQPQHF	TGCAGTGCTAGTAGAGGGTTCAATCAGCCCCAGCATTTT
TRBJ2-2	NA	NA	TRBV5-1	CASNIQGTGELFF	TGCGCCAGCAACATACAGGGAACCGGGGAGCTGTTTTTT
TRBJ2-6	NA	NA	TRBV2	CASSETRGISGANVLTF	TGTGCCAGCAGTGAAACCAGGGGAATATCTGGGGCCAACGTCCTGACTTTC
TRBJ2-7	TRBD2	NA	TRBV28	CASSLEGGRAEEQYF	TGTGCCAGCAGTCTCGAAGGAGGGAGGGCCGAAGAGCAGTACTTC
TRBJ1-1	NA	NA	TRBV29-1	CSVVSWALNTEAFF	TGCAGCGTTGTTTCGTGGGCCCTGAACACTGAAGCTTTCTTT
TRBJ1-1	NA	NA	TRBV9	CASSVKGEAEAFF	TGTGCCAGCAGCGTAAAGGGGGAAGCTGAAGCTTTCTTT
TRBJ2-2	TRBD2	NA	TRBV28	CASQGTSGRIGELFF	TGTGCCAGCCAAGGGACTAGCGGGAGAATCGGGGAGCTGTTTTTT
TRBJ2-7	TRBD1	NA	TRBV5-4	CASSNRDRPYEQYF	TGTGCCAGCTCCAACCGGGACAGGCCCTACGAGCAGTACTTC
TRBJ2-5	TRBD2	NA	TRBV24-1	CATSTFGRGAQETQYF	TGTGCCACCAGTACCTTTGGGCGGGGGGCACAAGAGACCCAGTACTTC
TRBJ1-3	NA	NA	TRBV30	CAWGQTGSGNTIYF	TGTGCCTGGGGACAGACCGGCTCTGGAAACACCATATATTTT
TRBJ2-1	NA	NA	TRBV7-8	CASSPIAAPYNEQFF	TGTGCCAGCAGCCCAATAGCGGCTCCCTACAATGAGCAGTTCTTC
TRBJ2-1	NA	NA	TRBV29-1	CSASRMSSYNEQFF	TGCAGCGCCTCGCGGATGAGCTCCTACAATGAGCAGTTCTTC
TRBJ2-3	TRBD2	NA	TRBV5-4	CASSLGLAGERADTQYF	TGTGCCAGCAGCTTGGGACTAGCGGGAGAACGCGCAGATACGCAGTATTTT
TRBJ1-2	TRBD1	NA	TRBV2	CASLGQEGGYTF	TGTGCCAGCTTGGGACAGGAGGGTGGCTACACCTTC
TRBJ2-1	NA	NA	TRBV27	CASSPPLEGGSYNEQFF	TGTGCCAGCAGTCCGCCCCTTGAGGGGGGGTCCTACAATGAGCAGTTCTTC
TRBJ2-6	TRBD1	NA	TRBV24-1	CATSDRGPGANVLTF	TGTGCCACCAGTGATAGGGGGCCTGGGGCCAACGTCCTGACTTTC
TRBJ2-7	NA	NA	TRBV6-5	CASSRVEGEQYF	TGTGCCAGCTCCAGGGTCGAAGGCGAGCAGTACTTC
TRBJ2-7	NA	few	TRBV24-1	CATSDGRSYEQYF	TGTGCCACCAGTGATGGCAGATCCTACGAGCAGTACTTC
TRBJ1-2	TRBD1	NA	TRBV5-1	CASSLTGEGSGYTF	TGCGCCAGCAGCCTCACAGGGGAAGGATCTGGCTACACCTTC
TRBJ1-1	NA	few	TRBV28	CASSFGIIGAFF	TGTGCCAGCAGTTTCGGGATCATTGGAGCTTTCTTT
TRBJ2-7	NA	NA	TRBV2	CASSGDLLAEQYF	TGTGCCAGCAGCGGAGACCTCCTAGCGGAGCAGTACTTC
TRBJ1-2	NA	NA	TRBV29-1	CSVETSLAHNGYTF	TGCAGCGTTGAAACCTCTTTGGCCCACAATGGCTACACCTTC
TRBJ1-2	TRBD1	NA	TRBV4-1	CASSQTGTGGKGDYGYTF	TGCGCCAGCAGCCAGACGGGGACAGGGGGCAAGGGCGACTATGGCTACACCTTC